These 14 T cell receptor beta chains were sequenced from one sample in a study of PD-L1 blockade in urothelial cancer. Time point meaning: pretreatment peripheral blood. Sequencing used immunoSEQ multiplex PCR; TCRdb keeps in-frame clones, though not all of them. The table includes about 50,000 clones, about four fifths detected once. The input for sequencing was PBMCs, taken around atezolizumab (anti-PD-L1) treatment. All receptors come from a man between 65 and 80 years old with urothelial cancer.

This clone is a singleton in its sample. The chain joins TRBV5-4 to TRBJ1-1; D is unresolved. CDR3 length equals 14 residues. Between the trimmed V and J ends, which lost 4 bases and 2 bases, there was a span of 12 bases. Germline V CDR1 and CDR2: SGHNT, YYREEE (reference sequence). CDR3 in DNA: TGTGCCAGCAGCGTCGGGAGGCAAAACACTGAAGCTTTCTTT. This codes for CASSVGRQNTEAFF.

This clone has just one count. DNA of the CDR3: TGTGCCAGCGCCGTGGACAGGGGGGAGACCCAGTACTTC. Its translation is CASAVDRGETQYF. The chain joins TRBV18 to TRBJ2-5; TRBD1 agrees at 10 bases. Germline trimming cut 8 bases from V and 5 bases from J; bases unmatched to any gene: 5. This CDR3 spans 13 amino acids. The germline V gene has CDR1 KGHSH and CDR2 LQKENI.

The chain combines TRBV5-5 with TRBJ1-2; 11 nucleotides line up with TRBD1. This CDR3 is 15 amino acids long. Losses at the gene ends were 5 bases for V and 5 bases for J; bases not matched to a gene: 8. Germline lookup yields CDR1 SGHKS and CDR2 YYEKEE (reference sequence). CDR3 sequence: CASRPGGTGGYGYTF. In DNA form, the CDR3 reads TGTGCCAGCAGGCCCGGCGGGACAGGGGGGTATGGCTACACCTTC.

The chain uses TRBV6-6 and TRBJ2-3; 7 nucleotides match TRBD1. The CDR3 runs 16 residues. V dropped 1 base and J dropped 2; count of bases not matched to a gene: 6. Germline CDR1 reads MNHNY; CDR2 reads SVGAGI (reference sequence). For the CDR3, the DNA is TGTGCCAGCAGTTACTACTACGGGACAGACACAGATACGCAGTATTTT. It translates to CASSYYYGTDTDTQYF.

J is TRBJ2-7 and V is TRBV2; D is perhaps TRBD2 (6 bases). Germline values: CDR1 SNHLY, CDR2 FYNNEI. V was pared by 4 bases and J by 3 bases, with 13 bases between. There are 14 residues in the CDR3. The CDR3 bases are TGTGCCAGCAGTGTGGGACTTCTGGGCTACGAGCAGTACTTC. It codes for CASSVGLLGYEQYF.

The J gene is TRBJ2-1, the V gene TRBV5-1; weak D call: TRBD1 (6 bases). This CDR3 has 15 amino acids. Trimming pared 0 bases from V and 6 bases from J, leaving 13 bases between. CDR1 and CDR2 (germline): SGHRS, YFSETQ. The CDR3 DNA sequence: TGCGCCAGCAGCTTGGTAGGGGGTAGTGTCAATGAGCAGTTCTTC. Residues: CASSLVGGSVNEQFF.

The V gene is TRBV28, the J gene TRBJ1-2; unclear D gene. CDR1 and CDR2 from the germline V gene are MDHEN and SYDVKM. The CDR3 extends over 13 amino acids. Trimming shortened V by 6 bases and J by 6 bases, and 14 bases separated the two germline ends. In DNA, the CDR3 is TGTGCCAGCAGAGAAGTGGGGAGGAATGGCTACACCTTC. It translates to CASREVGRNGYTF.

This clone was detected only a few times. The V call is TRBV9, the J call TRBJ1-1; no definite D call. CDR3 length: 15 amino acids. The germline V and J ends were trimmed by 0 bases and 1 base, with 10 bases remaining between them. Germline CDR1 and CDR2: SGDLS and YYNGEE. CDR3 in amino acids: CASSVVPRGNTEAFF. The CDR3, as DNA: TGTGCCAGCAGCGTAGTACCCAGAGGGAACACTGAAGCTTTCTTT.

The gene calls are TRBV6-1 and TRBJ2-3; TRBD2 might be the D (6 bases). The germline V gene has CDR1 MNHNS and CDR2 SASEGT. The CDR3 spans 14 residues. The V end lost 6 bases, the J end lost 1 base, and 11 bases lay between the germline ends. CDR3 DNA sequence: TGTGCCAGCAGACCGGGACTTGGCACAGATACGCAGTATTTT. It translates to CASRPGLGTDTQYF.

The V gene is TRBV5-1, the J gene TRBJ2-7; 10 bases are a match to TRBD1. This CDR3 spans 15 amino acids. V was clipped by 4 bases and J by 0 bases; unmatched bases: 4. Germline lookup yields CDR1 SGHRS and CDR2 YFSETQ. Here the CDR3 DNA reads TGCGCCAGCAGCAGGGGACAGGGGCCCTCCTACGAGCAGTACTTC. Its protein product is CASSRGQGPSYEQYF.

CDR3 loop: CAWSFSNTEAFF. The CDR3 nucleotides read TGTGCCTGGAGTTTTTCTAACACTGAAGCTTTCTTT. The chain carries TRBV30 and TRBJ1-1; D uncertain. CDR3 size: 12 residues. The V gene's germline CDR1 is GTSNPN and CDR2 SVGIG (reference sequence). Trimming left V 2 bases short and J 2 bases short, with 6 bases between.

The chain has TRBV28 and TRBJ2-7; 11 positions agree with TRBD2. The J segment lost 1 base and the V segment lost 5 bases, leaving 4 bases of the junction unmatched. The CDR3 runs to 15 residues. CDR1 MDHEN and CDR2 SYDVKM come from the germline V gene. The CDR3 DNA sequence: TGTGCCAGCAGTCCTCTAGCGGGAGGATCCTACGAGCAGTACTTC. It encodes CASSPLAGGSYEQYF.

This chain connects TRBV11-2 to TRBJ2-7; 8 bases align to TRBD2. V dropped 4 bases and J dropped 3; count of bases not matched to a gene: 8. Germline V CDR1 and CDR2: SGHAT, FQNNGV. The CDR3 is 15 amino acids. The chain's CDR3 is CASSWDWTSFYEQYF. Here the CDR3 DNA reads TGTGCCAGCAGCTGGGATTGGACTAGCTTCTACGAGCAGTACTTC.

This rearrangement joins TRBV9 to TRBJ2-5, with 8 bases fitting TRBD1. Germline lookup yields CDR1 SGDLS and CDR2 YYNGEE. Losses at the gene ends were 0 bases for V and 5 bases for J; bases not matched to a gene: 6. This CDR3 is built from 15 residues. The CDR3 sequence: CASSVGQGAWETQYF. The DNA of the CDR3 is TGTGCCAGCAGCGTAGGCCAGGGGGCTTGGGAGACCCAGTACTTC.